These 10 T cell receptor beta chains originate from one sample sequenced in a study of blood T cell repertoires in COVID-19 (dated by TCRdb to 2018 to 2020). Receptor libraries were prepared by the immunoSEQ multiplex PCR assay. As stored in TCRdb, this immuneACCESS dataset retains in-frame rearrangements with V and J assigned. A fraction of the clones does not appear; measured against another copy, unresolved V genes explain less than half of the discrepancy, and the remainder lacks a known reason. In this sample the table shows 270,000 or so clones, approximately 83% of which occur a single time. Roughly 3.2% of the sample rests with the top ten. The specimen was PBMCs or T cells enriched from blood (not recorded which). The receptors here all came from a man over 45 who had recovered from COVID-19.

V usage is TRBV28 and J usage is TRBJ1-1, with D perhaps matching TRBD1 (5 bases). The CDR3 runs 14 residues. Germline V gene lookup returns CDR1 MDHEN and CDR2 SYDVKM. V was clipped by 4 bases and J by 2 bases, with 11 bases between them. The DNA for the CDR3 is TGTGCCAGCAGTTGGCGTGACAGAAACACTGAAGCTTTCTTT. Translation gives CASSWRDRNTEAFF.

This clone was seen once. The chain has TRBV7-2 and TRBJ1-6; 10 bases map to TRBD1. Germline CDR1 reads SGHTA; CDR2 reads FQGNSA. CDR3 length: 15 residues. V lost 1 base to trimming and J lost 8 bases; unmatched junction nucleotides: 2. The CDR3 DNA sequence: TGTGCCAGCAGCTTAGGACAGGGGGCATATTCACCCCTCCACTTT. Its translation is CASSLGQGAYSPLHF.

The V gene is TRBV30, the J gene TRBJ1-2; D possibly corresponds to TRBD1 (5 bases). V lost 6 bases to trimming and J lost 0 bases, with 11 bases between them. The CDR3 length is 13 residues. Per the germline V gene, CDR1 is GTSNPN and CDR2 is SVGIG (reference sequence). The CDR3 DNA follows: TGTGCCTGCTTCAGGGAAGCTAACTATGGCTACACCTTC. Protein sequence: CACFREANYGYTF.

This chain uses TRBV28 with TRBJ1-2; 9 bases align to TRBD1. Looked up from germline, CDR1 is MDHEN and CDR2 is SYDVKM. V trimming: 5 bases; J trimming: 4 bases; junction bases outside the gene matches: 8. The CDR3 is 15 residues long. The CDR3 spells CASSLEDRGRYGYTF. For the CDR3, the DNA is TGTGCCAGCAGTCTGGAGGACAGGGGACGCTATGGCTACACCTTC.

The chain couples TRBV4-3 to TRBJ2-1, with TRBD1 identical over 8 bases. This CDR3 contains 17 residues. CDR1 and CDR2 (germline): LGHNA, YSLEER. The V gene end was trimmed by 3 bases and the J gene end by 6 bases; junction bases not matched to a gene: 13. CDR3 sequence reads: CASSHDLNRGWSNEQFF. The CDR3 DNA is TGCGCCAGCAGCCACGACTTAAACAGGGGGTGGTCCAATGAGCAGTTCTTC.

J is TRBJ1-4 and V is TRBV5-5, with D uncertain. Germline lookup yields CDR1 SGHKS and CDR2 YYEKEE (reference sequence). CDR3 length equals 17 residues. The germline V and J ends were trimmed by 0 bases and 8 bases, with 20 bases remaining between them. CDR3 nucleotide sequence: TGTGCCAGCAGCTTGGCGCCGCAATTTGAAACTAGAGAAAAACTGTTTTTT. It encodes CASSLAPQFETREKLFF.

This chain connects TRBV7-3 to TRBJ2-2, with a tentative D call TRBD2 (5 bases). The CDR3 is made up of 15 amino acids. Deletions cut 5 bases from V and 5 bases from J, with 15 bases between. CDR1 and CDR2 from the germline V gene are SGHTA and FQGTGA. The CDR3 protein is CASSQVAGGTGELFF. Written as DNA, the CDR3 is TGTGCCAGCAGCCAGGTGGCAGGCGGGACCGGGGAGCTGTTTTTT.

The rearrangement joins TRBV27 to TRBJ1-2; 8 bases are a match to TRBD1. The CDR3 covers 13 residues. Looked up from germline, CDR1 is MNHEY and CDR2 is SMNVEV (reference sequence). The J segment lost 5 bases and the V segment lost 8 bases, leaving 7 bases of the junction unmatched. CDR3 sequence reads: CASRTGNQYGYTF. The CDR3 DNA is TGTGCCAGCCGGACAGGGAATCAGTATGGCTACACCTTC.

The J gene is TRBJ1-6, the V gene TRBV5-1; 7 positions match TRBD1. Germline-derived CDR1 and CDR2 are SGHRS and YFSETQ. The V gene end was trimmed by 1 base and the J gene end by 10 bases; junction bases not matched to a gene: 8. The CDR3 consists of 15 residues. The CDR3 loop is CASSLRQGGSSPLHF. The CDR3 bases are TGCGCCAGCAGCTTGAGGCAAGGGGGCAGCTCACCCCTCCACTTT.

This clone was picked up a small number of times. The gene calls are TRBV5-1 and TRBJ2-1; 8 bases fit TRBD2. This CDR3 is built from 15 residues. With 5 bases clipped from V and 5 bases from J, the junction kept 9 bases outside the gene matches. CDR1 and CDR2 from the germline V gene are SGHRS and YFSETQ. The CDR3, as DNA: TGCGCCAGCAGTTCCGGGACTAGACAAGACAATGAGCAGTTCTTC. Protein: CASSSGTRQDNEQFF.